The T cell receptor (beta chain) described here comes from a study of blood T cell repertoires in COVID-19. This clone occurred a few times. CDR3 length: 11 residues. The V and J ends lost 4 bases and 3 bases respectively, with 4 bases between them. The table came from immunoSEQ multiplex PCR; TCRdb's copy has only in-frame clones and leaves some out. Among about 260,000 clones, about nine tenths were seen once, and the ten largest hold over 1.2%. The V call is TRBV12-3 or TRBV12-4, the J call TRBJ2-7, with D hard to call. The sample consisted of peripheral blood. The source of this sequence is a woman aged 40 to 55 who had recovered from COVID-19. CDR3 protein: CASSSYYEQYF. The CDR3 nucleotides are TGTGCCAGCAGTTCCTACTACGAGCAGTACTTC.